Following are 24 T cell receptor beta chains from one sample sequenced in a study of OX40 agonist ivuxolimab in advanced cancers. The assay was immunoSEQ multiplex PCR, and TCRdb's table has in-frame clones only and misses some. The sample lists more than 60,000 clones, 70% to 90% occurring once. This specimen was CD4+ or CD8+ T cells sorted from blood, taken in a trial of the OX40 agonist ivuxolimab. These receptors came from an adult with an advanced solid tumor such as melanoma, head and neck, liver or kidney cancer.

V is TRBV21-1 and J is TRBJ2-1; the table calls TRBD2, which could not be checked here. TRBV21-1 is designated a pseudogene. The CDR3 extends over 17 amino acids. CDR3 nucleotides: TGTGCCAGCAGCAAAGGTGGTAGCGGGAGGGTGGGCAATGAGCAGTTCTTC. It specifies CASSKGGSGRVGNEQFF.

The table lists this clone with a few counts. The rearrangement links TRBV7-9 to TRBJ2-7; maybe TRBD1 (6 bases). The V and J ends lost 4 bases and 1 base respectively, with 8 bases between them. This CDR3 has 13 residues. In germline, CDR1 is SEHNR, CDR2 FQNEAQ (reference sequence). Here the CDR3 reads CASSWGRSYEQYF. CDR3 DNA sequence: TGTGCCAGCAGCTGGGGGCGGTCCTACGAGCAGTACTTC.

CDR3: CASTVVGQTQYF. The CDR3, as DNA: TGTGCCAGCACCGTGGTAGGGCAGACCCAGTACTTC. The chain employs TRBV7-6 and TRBJ2-5; D is ambiguous. CDR1 and CDR2 from the germline V gene are SGHVS and FNYEAQ. The V and J ends lost 7 bases and 6 bases respectively, with 12 bases between them. This CDR3 comprises 12 residues. The full variable domain, its missing parts supplied by reference TRBV7-6 and TRBJ2-5, is GAGVSQSPRYKVTKRGQDVALRCDPISGHVSLYWYRQALGQGPEFLTYFNYEAQQDKSGLPNDRFSAERPEGSISTLTIQRTEQRDSAMYRCASTVVGQTQYFGPGTRLLVL.

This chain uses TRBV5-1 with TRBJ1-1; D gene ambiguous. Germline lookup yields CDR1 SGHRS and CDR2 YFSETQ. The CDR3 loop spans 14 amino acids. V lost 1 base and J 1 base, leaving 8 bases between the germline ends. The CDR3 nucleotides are TGCGCCAGCAGCTTGTTCGACTGGAACACTGAAGCTTTCTTT. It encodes CASSLFDWNTEAFF.

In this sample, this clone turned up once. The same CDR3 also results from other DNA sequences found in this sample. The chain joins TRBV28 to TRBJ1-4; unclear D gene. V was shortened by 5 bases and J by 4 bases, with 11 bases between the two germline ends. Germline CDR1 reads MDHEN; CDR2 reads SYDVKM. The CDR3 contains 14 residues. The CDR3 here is CASSLGRLNEKLFF. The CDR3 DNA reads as TGTGCCAGCAGTCTGGGGAGGCTTAATGAAAAACTGTTTTTT. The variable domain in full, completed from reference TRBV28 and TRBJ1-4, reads DVKVTQSSRYLVKRTGEKVFLECVQDMDHENMFWYRQDPGLGLRLIYFSYDVKMKEKGDIPEGYSVSREKKERFSLILESASTNQTSMYLCASSLGRLNEKLFFGSGTQLSVL.

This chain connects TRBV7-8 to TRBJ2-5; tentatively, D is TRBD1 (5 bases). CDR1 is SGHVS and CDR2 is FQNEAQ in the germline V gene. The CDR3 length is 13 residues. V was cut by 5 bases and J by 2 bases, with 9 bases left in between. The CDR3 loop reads CASSPRAQETQYF. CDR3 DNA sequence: TGTGCCAGCAGCCCCAGGGCTCAAGAGACCCAGTACTTC.

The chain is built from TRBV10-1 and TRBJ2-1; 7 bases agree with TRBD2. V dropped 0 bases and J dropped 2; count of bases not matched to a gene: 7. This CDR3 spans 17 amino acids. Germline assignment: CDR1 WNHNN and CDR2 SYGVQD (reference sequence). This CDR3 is CASSESTAGVTYNEQFF. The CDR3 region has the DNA TGCGCCAGCAGTGAGTCGACCGCGGGAGTAACCTACAATGAGCAGTTCTTC.

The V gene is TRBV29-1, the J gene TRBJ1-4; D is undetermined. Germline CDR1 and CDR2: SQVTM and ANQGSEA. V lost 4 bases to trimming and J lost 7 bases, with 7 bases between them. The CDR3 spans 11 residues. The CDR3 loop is CSVGRGEKLFF. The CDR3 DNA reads TGCAGCGTTGGGCGAGGTGAAAAACTGTTTTTT.

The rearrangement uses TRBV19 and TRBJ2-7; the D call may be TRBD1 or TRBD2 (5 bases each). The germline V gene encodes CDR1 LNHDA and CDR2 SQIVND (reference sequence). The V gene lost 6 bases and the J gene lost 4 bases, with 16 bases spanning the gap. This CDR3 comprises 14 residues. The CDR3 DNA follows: TGTGCCAGTAGCCCGGGACCCCCTTCTTACGAGCAGTACTTC. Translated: CASSPGPPSYEQYF.

This CDR3 is CASSQDLREYYEQYF. The CDR3 DNA follows: TGCGCCAGCAGCCAAGATTTGAGGGAGTACTACGAGCAGTACTTC. J is TRBJ2-7 and V is TRBV4-1; maybe TRBD2 (5 bases). Germline CDR1 reads MGHRA; CDR2 reads YSYEKL. The CDR3 totals 15 residues. V dropped 0 bases and J dropped 3 bases, with 12 bases sitting between them.

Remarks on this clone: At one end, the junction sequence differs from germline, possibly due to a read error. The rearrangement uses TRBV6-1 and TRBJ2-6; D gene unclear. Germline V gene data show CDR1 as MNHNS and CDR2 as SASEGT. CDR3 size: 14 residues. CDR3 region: CAGSLMEGANVLTF. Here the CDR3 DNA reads TGTGCCGGCAGTCTCATGGAAGGGGCCAACGTCCTGACTTTC.

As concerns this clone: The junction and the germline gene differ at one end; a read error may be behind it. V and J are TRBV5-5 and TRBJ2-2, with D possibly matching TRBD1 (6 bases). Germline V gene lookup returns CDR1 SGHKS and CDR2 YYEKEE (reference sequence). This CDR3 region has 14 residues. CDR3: CASSPVGDTEELFF. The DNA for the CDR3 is TGTGCCAGCAGCCCGGTGGGGGACACCGAGGAGCTGTTTTTT.

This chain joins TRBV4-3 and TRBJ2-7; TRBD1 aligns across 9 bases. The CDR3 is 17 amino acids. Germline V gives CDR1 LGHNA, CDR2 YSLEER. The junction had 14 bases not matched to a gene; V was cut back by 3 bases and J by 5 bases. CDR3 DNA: TGCGCCAGCAGCCATGCGCGGCCCCGGGACAGGGCCCACGAGCAGTACTTC. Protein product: CASSHARPRDRAHEQYF.

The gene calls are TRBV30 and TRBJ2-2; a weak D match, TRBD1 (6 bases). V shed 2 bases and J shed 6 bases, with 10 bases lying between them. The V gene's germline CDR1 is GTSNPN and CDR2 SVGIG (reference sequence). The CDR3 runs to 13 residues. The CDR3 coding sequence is TGTGCCTGGAGTCACAGGGTGGCCGGGGAGCTGTTTTTT. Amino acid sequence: CAWSHRVAGELFF.

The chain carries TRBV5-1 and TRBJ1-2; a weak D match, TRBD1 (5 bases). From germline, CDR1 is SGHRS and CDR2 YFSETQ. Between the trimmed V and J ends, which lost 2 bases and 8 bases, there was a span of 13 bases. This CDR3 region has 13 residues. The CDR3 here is CASSFQGDGGYTF. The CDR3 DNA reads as TGCGCCAGCAGCTTCCAGGGTGATGGAGGCTACACCTTC.

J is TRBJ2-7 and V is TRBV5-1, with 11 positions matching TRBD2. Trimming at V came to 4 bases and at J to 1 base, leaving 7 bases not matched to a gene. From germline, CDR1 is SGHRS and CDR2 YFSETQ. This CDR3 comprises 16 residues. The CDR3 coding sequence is TGCGCCAGCAGCCCGGGACTAGCGGACCAATCCTACGAGCAGTACTTC. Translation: CASSPGLADQSYEQYF.

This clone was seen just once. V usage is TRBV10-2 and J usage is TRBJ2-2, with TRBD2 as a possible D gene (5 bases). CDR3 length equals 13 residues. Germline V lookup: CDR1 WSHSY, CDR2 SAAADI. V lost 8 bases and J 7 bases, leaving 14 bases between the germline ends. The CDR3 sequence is CASGSIGDGELFF. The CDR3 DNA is TGCGCCAGCGGGTCCATCGGGGACGGGGAGCTGTTTTTT.

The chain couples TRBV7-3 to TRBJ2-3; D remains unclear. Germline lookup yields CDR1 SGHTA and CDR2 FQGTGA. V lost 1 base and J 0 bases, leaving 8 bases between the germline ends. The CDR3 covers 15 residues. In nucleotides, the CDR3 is TGTGCCAGCAGCTTAAGTGCTGAGAGCACAGATACGCAGTATTTT. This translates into CASSLSAESTDTQYF.

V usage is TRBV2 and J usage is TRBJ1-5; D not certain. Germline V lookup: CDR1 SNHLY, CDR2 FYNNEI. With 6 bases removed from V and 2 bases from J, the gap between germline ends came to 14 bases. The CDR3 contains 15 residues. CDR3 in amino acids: CASRAAEAGNQPQHF. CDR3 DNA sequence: TGTGCCAGCAGAGCCGCTGAGGCAGGCAATCAGCCCCAGCATTTT.

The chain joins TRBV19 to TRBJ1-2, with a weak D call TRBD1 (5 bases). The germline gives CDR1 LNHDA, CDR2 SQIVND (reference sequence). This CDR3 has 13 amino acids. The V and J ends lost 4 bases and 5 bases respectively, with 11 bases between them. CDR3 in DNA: TGTGCCAGTAGTACGGGACCGGGGTATGGCTACACCTTC. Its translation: CASSTGPGYGYTF.

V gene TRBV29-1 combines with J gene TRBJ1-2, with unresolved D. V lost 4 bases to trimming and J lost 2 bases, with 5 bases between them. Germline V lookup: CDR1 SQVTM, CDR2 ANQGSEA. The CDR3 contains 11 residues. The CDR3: CSVGENYGYTF. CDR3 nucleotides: TGCAGCGTTGGGGAGAACTATGGCTACACCTTC.

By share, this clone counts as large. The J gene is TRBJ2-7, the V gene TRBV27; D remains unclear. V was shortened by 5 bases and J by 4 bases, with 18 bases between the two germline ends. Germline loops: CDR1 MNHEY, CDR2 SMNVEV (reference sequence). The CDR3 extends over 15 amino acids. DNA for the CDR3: TGTGCCAGCAGTGTTTCGTTCCATATGGCTTACGAGCAGTACTTC. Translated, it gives CASSVSFHMAYEQYF.

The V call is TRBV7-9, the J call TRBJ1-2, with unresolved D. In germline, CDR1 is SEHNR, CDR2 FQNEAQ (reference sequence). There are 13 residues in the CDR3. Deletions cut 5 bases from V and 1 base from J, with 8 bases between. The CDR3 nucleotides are TGTGCCAGCAGCGTTAACAATAACTATGGCTACACCTTC. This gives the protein CASSVNNNYGYTF.

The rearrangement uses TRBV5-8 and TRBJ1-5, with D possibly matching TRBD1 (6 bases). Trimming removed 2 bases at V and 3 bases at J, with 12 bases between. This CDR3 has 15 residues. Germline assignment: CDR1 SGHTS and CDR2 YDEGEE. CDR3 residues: CASSLTGQPNQPQHF. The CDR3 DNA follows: TGTGCCAGCAGCTTAACCGGACAGCCCAATCAGCCCCAGCATTTT.